This TCR beta chain was observed in a study of blood T cell repertoires in COVID-19. Study summary: The study drew acute and convalescent COVID-19 samples from the United States, Italy and Spain. Sources were T cells, B-cell-depleted T cells, or PBMCs; the material itself was cDNA or gDNA.

Sequencing used immunoSEQ multiplex PCR; TCRdb keeps in-frame clones, though not all of them. The repertoire has about 330,000 clones, approximately 90% of them found once; the top ten carry 5.5% to 6%. Individuals drawn from under 30 US areas were roughly 18 to 95 years old. Sequencing used PBMCs or T cells enriched from blood (not recorded which). The TCR sequence derives from a woman aged 25 to 39 who had recovered from COVID-19.

The CDR3 coding sequence is TGTGCCAGCAGCTTCCGACACTCGAGCTCCTATAATTCACCCCTCCACTTT. Protein product: CASSFRHSSSYNSPLHF. The chain uses TRBV7-2 and TRBJ1-6; D remains ambiguous. The V gene's germline CDR1 is SGHTA and CDR2 FQGNSA. The V gene lost 3 bases and the J gene lost 0 bases, with 12 bases spanning the gap. CDR3 length equals 17 residues.